Sequencing of this T cell receptor (beta chain) was carried out in a study of blood T cell repertoires in COVID-19 (dated by TCRdb to the early 2020s). In the study overall: Samples covering the acute and convalescent phases of COVID-19 were provided by collaborators in the United States, Italy and Spain. A de-identified subject ID, COVID-19 status, age in years and sex were almost always included in the sample metadata. A freely available public database, intended as a resource for researchers studying the immune response to SARS-CoV-2, is where the repertoires were released. Subjects who had been exposed to COVID-19, were actively infected with it, or had recovered from it provided the deeply sampled blood TCRbeta repertoires that made up the dataset. The material from the prospective study consisted of cDNA or gDNA derived from T cells, B-cell-depleted T cells, or PBMCs. Where available, HLA class I and class II types were taken from metadata supplied by the sample provider and were not determined by assay-based typing. The samples were drawn from the first 160 participants of the ongoing ImmuneRACE study and from 950 to 1,500 subjects provided by 6 global collaborators. What the authors observed across the whole study: The amount of clinical and demographic metadata varied by source and participant and was provided uncurated.

One collaborating source in Seattle enrolled patients while the patients were actively infected and followed the patients over time throughout the course of disease. The collaborating institutions used their own protocols to collect whole blood in K2EDTA tubes. Collaborator samples were shipped for TCRbeta analysis as frozen whole blood, isolated PBMCs, or DNA extracted from either sample type. Worth noting for this clone: Its antigen is not yet known. Per-nucleotide qualities are absent, and no much larger clonotype sits a single base away.

Via the germline V gene (reference sequence), CDR1 is MNHEY and CDR2 SMNVEV. Counted from cysteine to phenylalanine, this CDR3 has 11 amino acids. Of the read, only the CDR3 DNA is kept; its 33 bases are in frame from base 1. Cut back by 6 bases and 8 bases, the V and J ends lie 10 bases apart. TCRbeta CDR3 regions were amplified from genomic DNA using the immunoSEQ Assay, a bias-controlled multiplex PCR. The paper's data handling went like this. The number of nucleated cells in each sample was estimated from the amplification of reference gene primers within the assay. To quantify the absolute abundance of each unique TCRbeta CDR3 rearrangement, sequence reads were collapsed and filtered. For each sample, productive Simpson clonality was calculated as the square root of Simpson's diversity index across productive rearrangements. TCRdb holds this immuneACCESS table with in-frame rearrangements only. Some clones are missing; in checked studies, unresolved V genes explain under half, and the rest has no known cause. The V and J calls and clone size are taken from that table; D and trimming were inferred from the DNA. The sample records a few hundred thousand clones, 75% to 90% of which are singletons. The ten most abundant clones make up roughly 13% of the sample.

The chain is encoded by TRBV27 joined to TRBJ1-2; the D gene assignment is ambiguous. This receptor was obtained from a woman in her 70s with COVID-19, enrolled during active disease. Sequenced sample: peripheral blood. The CDR3 protein: CASSPDGGYTF. The DNA sequence reads TGTGCCAGCAGCCCCGACGGGGGCTACACCTTC.